The next 18 T cell receptor beta chains were all read from a single sample in a study of T cells in Graves' hyperthyroidism and ophthalmopathy. The TCR beta CDR3 regions underwent amplification using RNA transcripts as the source. When the TCR CDR3 underwent first-round RT-PCR, the HTBI primer set was used. Using its own MiXCR run on the multiplex PCR reads, TCRdb lists one record per CDR3 protein. The repertoire has 600,000 or so distinct CDR3 sequences, approximately 15% of them found once; the top ten carry roughly 7.7%. The sample was blood. These receptors all stem from a woman aged 18-29 years with Graves' ophthalmopathy.

This clonotype was counted between two and nine times. V usage is TRBV6-5 and J usage is TRBJ1-3, with a weak D call TRBD1 (6 bases). The CDR3 is 16 amino acids. Germline loops: CDR1 MNHEY, CDR2 SVGAGI. Trimming left V 0 bases short and J 2 bases short, with 11 bases between. The CDR3 reads CASSYSVQGTGNTIYF. CDR3 bases: TGTGCCAGCAGTTACTCGGTCCAGGGGACTGGAAACACCATATATTTT.

This clonotype has a count of ten or more. V is TRBV12-3 or TRBV12-4 and J is TRBJ2-2; maybe TRBD1 (5 bases). Trimming removed 6 bases at V and 6 bases at J, with 11 bases between. This CDR3 region has 13 residues. In nucleotides, the CDR3 is TGTGCCAGCAGCTGGGGCCCATCCGGGGAGCTGTTTTTT. Protein product: CASSWGPSGELFF.

This clonotype was seen a few times. V usage is TRBV19 and J usage is TRBJ1-1; TRBD1 matches at 10 bases. The trim removed 7 bases at V and 5 bases at J, leaving 7 bases unmatched. Germline-derived CDR1 and CDR2 are LNHDA and SQIVND (reference sequence). This CDR3 has 14 amino acids. The CDR3 DNA reads as TGTGCCAGTATTCCGACAGGGGGCTGGACTGAAGCTTTCTTT. Amino acids: CASIPTGGWTEAFF.

This clonotype was seen repeatedly, ten times or more. CDR3 protein: CASSYEARRDYEQYF. CDR3 nucleotides: TGTGCCAGCAGTTACGAGGCCAGGAGGGACTACGAGCAGTACTTC. The chain combines TRBV6-2 or TRBV6-3 with TRBJ2-7, with D possibly being TRBD2 (6 bases). The V gene lost 2 bases and the J gene lost 3 bases, with 14 bases spanning the gap. CDR1 is MNHEY, CDR2 SVGEGT, per germline. This CDR3 comprises 15 residues.

The chain carries TRBV27 and TRBJ1-6, with D possibly matching TRBD1 (5 bases). Germline CDR1 reads MNHEY; CDR2 reads SMNVEV (reference sequence). There are 15 residues in the CDR3. The V gene lost 2 bases and the J gene lost 10 bases, with 15 bases spanning the gap. The CDR3 spells CASSLTREKGSPLHF. In DNA form, the CDR3 reads TGTGCCAGCAGTTTAACGAGGGAAAAGGGGTCACCCCTCCACTTT.

This clonotype was detected many times. The rearrangement links TRBV6-1 to TRBJ1-1; 7 bases match TRBD1. The V gene end was trimmed by 9 bases and the J gene end by 1 base; junction bases not matched to a gene: 8. Germline CDR1 MNHNS, CDR2 SASEGT. CDR3 length: 14 amino acids. The CDR3, as DNA: TGTGCCAGTTGGGACAGAATACGGAACACTGAAGCTTTCTTT. It yields the protein CASWDRIRNTEAFF.

Only a few counts were recorded for this clonotype. The genes are TRBV7-2 and TRBJ2-3; tentative D call: TRBD1 (6 bases). The CDR3 is made up of 16 amino acids. The germline V gene encodes CDR1 SGHTA and CDR2 FQGNSA. Trimming removed 4 bases at V and 2 bases at J, with 16 bases between. The CDR3 sequence: CASSSHELGATDTQYF. The CDR3 DNA follows: TGTGCCAGCAGCTCACACGAACTGGGGGCCACAGATACGCAGTATTTT.

This chain joins TRBV12-3 or TRBV12-4 and TRBJ2-2, with D possibly matching TRBD2 (6 bases). This CDR3 spans 13 amino acids. Trimming pared 4 bases from V and 8 bases from J, leaving 11 bases between. The CDR3 loop is CASSSPGRGELFF. The CDR3 DNA reads as TGTGCCAGCAGTTCCCCCGGGAGAGGGGAGCTGTTTTTT.

This clonotype was seen repeatedly, ten times or more. This chain connects TRBV6-5 to TRBJ2-7; the D is unclear. Trimming left V 2 bases short and J 3 bases short, with 11 bases between. The CDR3 has 14 amino acids. Germline-derived CDR1 and CDR2 are MNHEY and SVGAGI. The CDR3 DNA reads TGTGCCAGCAGTTACGGGGTAGTGAACTACGAGCAGTACTTC. It encodes CASSYGVVNYEQYF.

This clonotype was seen repeatedly, ten times or more. J is TRBJ2-7 and V is TRBV10-3; D may be TRBD1 or TRBD2 (5 bases each). Germline V gene sequence: CDR1 ENHRY, CDR2 SYGVKD. The length of the CDR3 is 12 residues. V lost 8 bases, J lost 2 bases, and 10 bases lay in between. In DNA, the CDR3 is TGTGCCATCGGAGGACAAACCTACGAGCAGTACTTC. It yields the protein CAIGGQTYEQYF.

The genes are TRBV3-1 and TRBJ1-5; D is uncertain. This CDR3 comprises 15 residues. CDR1 and CDR2 from the germline V gene are LGHDT and YNNKEL (reference sequence). Trimming shortened V by 0 bases and J by 1 base, and 7 bases separated the two germline ends. In DNA form, the CDR3 reads TGTGCCAGCAGCCAAGAGGTAGGAAGCAATCAGCCCCAGCATTTT. This encodes CASSQEVGSNQPQHF.

This clonotype was counted between two and nine times. The J gene is TRBJ1-6, the V gene TRBV19, with TRBD1 matching over 9 bases. The CDR3 is 14 amino acids. Germline V gives CDR1 LNHDA, CDR2 SQIVND (reference sequence). Trimming cost V 7 bases and J 14 bases; bases outside gene matches: 12. CDR3: CASIVGQGQLTLHF. The CDR3, as DNA: TGTGCCAGTATCGTTGGACAGGGGCAATTGACCCTCCACTTT.

The chain links TRBV24-1 to TRBJ2-3; the D is unclear. This CDR3 is 14 amino acids long. CDR1 is KGHDR and CDR2 is SFDVKD in the germline V gene. Deletions cut 0 bases from V and 0 bases from J, with 3 bases between. CDR3 residues: CATSDLTSTDTQYF. In DNA, the CDR3 is TGTGCCACCAGTGATTTGACTAGCACAGATACGCAGTATTTT.

The rearrangement links TRBV20-1 to TRBJ1-2; no definite D call. V lost 6 bases, J lost 3 bases, and 11 bases lay in between. This CDR3 comprises 12 residues. Germline V gene data show CDR1 as DFQATT and CDR2 as SNEGSKA (reference sequence). CDR3 sequence reads: CSACGVDYGYTF. CDR3 nucleotide sequence: TGCAGTGCCTGCGGGGTAGACTATGGCTACACCTTC.

The chain has TRBV30 and TRBJ2-1, with TRBD2 matching over 12 bases. This CDR3 spans 16 amino acids. J gave up 4 bases and V 5 bases, and 9 bases lay outside the gene matches. Germline V CDR1 and CDR2: GTSNPN, SVGIG (reference sequence). The CDR3 is CAWGSWTSGIYNEQFF. The DNA for the CDR3 is TGTGCCTGGGGTAGTTGGACTAGCGGGATTTACAATGAGCAGTTCTTC.

This clonotype was recorded at least ten times. V and J are TRBV30 and TRBJ2-5; no reliable D call. Trimming cost V 4 bases and J 4 bases, with 10 bases left between them. The CDR3 spans 12 residues. Germline values: CDR1 GTSNPN, CDR2 SVGIG (reference sequence). The CDR3 DNA is TGTGCCTGGACTGTGGGTGGAGAGACCCAGTACTTC. It is translated as CAWTVGGETQYF.

The gene calls are TRBV9 and TRBJ2-2; tentatively, D is TRBD2 (8 bases). CDR1 SGDLS and CDR2 YYNGEE come from the germline V gene. V lost 1 base to trimming and J lost 7 bases, with 17 bases between them. This CDR3 contains 16 residues. The DNA for the CDR3 is TGTGCCAGCAGCGTACGTGGACAGGCGGGGGGCGGGGAGCTGTTTTTT. This codes for CASSVRGQAGGGELFF.

This clonotype was observed a few times. V usage is TRBV11-3 and J usage is TRBJ2-1; weak D call: TRBD2 (5 bases). Germline V gene sequence: CDR1 SGHNT, CDR2 YENEEA. The V gene lost 5 bases and the J gene lost 7 bases, with 15 bases spanning the gap. There are 14 residues in the CDR3. In DNA form, the CDR3 reads TGTGCCAGCAGCCCTAGCCGGGATATGAATGAGCAGTTCTTC. This translates into CASSPSRDMNEQFF.